The rows below give T cell receptor beta chains drawn from one sample of a study of memory CD4+ T cells and cytomegalovirus serostatus. Method: immunoSEQ multiplex PCR; TCRdb's copy keeps in-frame clones and lacks some. The table has around 50,000 clones, about 81% seen once. The specimen sequenced was memory CD4+ T cells from blood. All receptors come from an adult in good health and CMV-seronegative. Each CDR3 is given with its conserved first and last residue. The D gene is left open where the match is weak. Size is stated for part of the rows, as once, few or many counts, or as a class when the clone is expanded.

size,V,J,D,CDR3,DNA
-,TRBV15,TRBJ1-1,-,CATSRDERNTEAFF,TGTGCCACCAGCAGAGATGAGAGGAACACTGAAGCTTTCTTT
once,TRBV5-8,TRBJ2-5,TRBD1,CASSFGTGASQETQYF,TGTGCCAGCAGCTTCGGGACAGGGGCGAGCCAAGAGACCCAGTACTTC
-,TRBV23-1,TRBJ1-2,-,CASSQLGATNPNYGYTF,TGCGCCAGCAGTCAATTGGGGGCTACTAACCCCAACTATGGCTACACCTTC
few,TRBV9,TRBJ1-4,TRBD1,CASSAQGAREKLFF,TGTGCCAGCAGCGCTCAGGGGGCGCGAGAAAAACTGTTTTTT
few,TRBV4-2,TRBJ1-1,-,CASSQGYTSGTANTEAFF,TGTGCCAGCAGCCAAGGTTATACGTCCGGGACGGCGAACACTGAAGCTTTCTTT
-,TRBV7-9,TRBJ2-3,-,CASSFPHGSGTDTQYF,TGTGCCAGCAGCTTCCCTCACGGGAGCGGAACAGATACGCAGTATTTT
-,TRBV5-1,TRBJ2-1,TRBD1,CASSLGQGAGKQFF,TGCGCCAGCAGCTTGGGACAGGGGGCGGGGAAGCAGTTCTTC
-,TRBV5-6,TRBJ2-3,TRBD1,CASSLEGASLADTQYF,TGTGCCAGCAGCTTGGAGGGGGCCTCTCTCGCAGATACGCAGTATTTT
-,TRBV7-2,TRBJ2-3,-,CASKNTDTQYF,TGTGCCAGCAAGAATACAGATACGCAGTATTTT
-,TRBV9,TRBJ2-5,-,CASSIGQQETQYF,TGTGCCAGCAGCATCGGACAGCAAGAGACCCAGTACTTC
-,TRBV11-1,TRBJ2-7,TRBD1,CASSRDRGISYEQYF,TGTGCCAGCAGCCGAGACAGGGGGATTAGCTACGAGCAGTACTTC
once,TRBV5-4,TRBJ2-5,-,CASSPRGEGETQYF,TGTGCCAGCAGCCCCAGGGGAGAGGGGGAGACCCAGTACTTC
few,TRBV5-4,TRBJ2-2,-,CASSTRGPGELFF,TGTGCCAGCAGCACCAGGGGACCCGGGGAGCTGTTTTTT
-,TRBV19,TRBJ2-5,-,CASSIATRGETQYF,TGTGCCAGTAGTATCGCAACTCGCGGGGAGACCCAGTACTTC
once,TRBV7-2,TRBJ2-7,TRBD2,CASTWGAGAYEQYF,TGTGCCAGCACCTGGGGCGCGGGAGCCTACGAGCAGTACTTC
-,TRBV9,TRBJ2-2,TRBD2,CASSARIAGGGELFF,TGTGCCAGCAGCGCCCGAATAGCGGGAGGCGGGGAGCTGTTTTTT
-,TRBV4-1,TRBJ1-5,-,CASSQDHRASNQPQHF,TGCGCCAGCAGCCAAGATCACAGGGCCAGCAATCAGCCCCAGCATTTT
-,TRBV28,TRBJ2-7,-,CASSLDGGLPQYF,TGTGCCAGCAGTTTGGATGGTGGACTTCCACAATACTTC
-,TRBV10-3,TRBJ1-5,-,CAISERGDSQPQHF,TGTGCCATCAGTGAGAGGGGGGATAGCCAGCCCCAGCATTTT
-,TRBV14,TRBJ2-1,-,CASSQFKSTLYNEQFF,TGTGCCAGCAGCCAATTTAAGTCTACCTTGTACAATGAGCAGTTCTTC
-,TRBV15,TRBJ2-1,-,CATSPSRGRSSYNEQFF,TGTGCCACCTCTCCCTCGCGGGGTAGGAGCTCCTACAATGAGCAGTTCTTC
-,TRBV29-1,TRBJ2-2,-,CSVDRGLSGELFF,TGCAGCGTTGACAGGGGATTGTCCGGGGAGCTGTTTTTT
-,TRBV30,TRBJ1-3,-,CAWGVSGNTIYF,TGTGCCTGGGGCGTCTCTGGAAACACCATATATTTT
once,TRBV28,TRBJ1-5,TRBD1,CASSPWDRGRNQPQHF,TGTGCCAGCAGTCCGTGGGACAGGGGGCGAAATCAGCCCCAGCATTTT
-,TRBV19,TRBJ2-7,-,CASSIGSGSYEQYF,TGTGCCAGTAGTATAGGTAGCGGCTCCTACGAGCAGTACTTC
few,TRBV7-2,TRBJ1-1,-,CASSSISRRVNTEAFF,TGTGCCAGCAGCTCAATATCACGCAGGGTGAACACTGAAGCTTTCTTT
-,TRBV28,TRBJ2-3,-,CATGGTGKLTDTQYF,TGTGCCACGGGGGGGACAGGGAAACTCACAGATACGCAGTATTTT
-,TRBV6-5,TRBJ2-7,-,CASSLLRSSEQYF,TGTGCCAGCAGCCTCCTTCGGTCGTCCGAGCAGTACTTC
-,TRBV28,TRBJ2-7,-,CASISASSSYEQYF,TGTGCCAGCATATCGGCCTCAAGCTCCTACGAGCAGTACTTC
-,TRBV7-2,TRBJ2-7,-,CASAPGTGFSYEQYF,TGTGCCAGCGCCCCCGGGACTGGCTTCTCCTACGAGCAGTACTTC
-,TRBV2,TRBJ1-5,-,CASSEKGSNQPQHF,TGTGCCAGCAGTGAAAAAGGGAGCAATCAGCCCCAGCATTTT
-,TRBV5-1,TRBJ1-4,-,CASSLALGAPGEKLFF,TGCGCCAGCAGCTTGGCCTTGGGGGCGCCTGGGGAAAAACTGTTTTTT